Detailed here is one T cell receptor beta chain. Its antigen remains unknown. TRB cDNA libraries were made by UMI-labeled 5' RACE. For each CDR3 protein, TCRdb gives one entry from its re-call of the 5' RACE reads, without DNA. Its clone listing holds about 130,000 distinct CDR3 sequences. In germline, CDR1 is MNHEY, CDR2 SVGEGT. The CDR3 sequence is 12 residues long. This specimen belongs to a study of CXCR3-negative and CXCR3-positive naive CD8 T cells. Study observations and caveats: For naive cells, CXCR3-negative and CXCR3-positive subsets had similar TRBV-TRBJ usage; for memory cells, usage differed. Compared with CXCR3-negative naive cells, CXCR3-positive naive cells showed more hydrophobic TRB CDR3s. High diversity, comparable across both naive subsets, contrasted with much lower diversity in memory CD8+ cells.

Sequencing was done on a sample of naive CXCR3+ CD8+ T cells from blood. The subset was: CD45RO-CCR7+CD27+CD95- naive CD8+ T cells expressing CXCR3 (TNR3+). The source of this sequence is a human donor in good health. Some clones in this sample may be carry-over from other donors' samples. The genes are TRBV6-2 or TRBV6-3 and TRBJ2-4. The CDR3 is CASSSTENIQYF.